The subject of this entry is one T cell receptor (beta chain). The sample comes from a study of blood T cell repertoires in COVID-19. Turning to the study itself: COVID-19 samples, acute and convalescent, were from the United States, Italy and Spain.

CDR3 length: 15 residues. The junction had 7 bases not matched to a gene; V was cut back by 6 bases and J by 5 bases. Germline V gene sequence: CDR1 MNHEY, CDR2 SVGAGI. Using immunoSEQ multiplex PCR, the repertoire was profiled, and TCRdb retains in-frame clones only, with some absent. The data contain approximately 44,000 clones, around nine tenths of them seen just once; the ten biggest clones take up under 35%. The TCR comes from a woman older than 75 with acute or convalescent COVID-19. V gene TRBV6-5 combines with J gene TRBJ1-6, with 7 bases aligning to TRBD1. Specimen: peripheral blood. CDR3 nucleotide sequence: TGTGCCAGCAGCGCGGGGACAGCTGATAATTCACCCCTCCACTTT. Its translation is CASSAGTADNSPLHF.